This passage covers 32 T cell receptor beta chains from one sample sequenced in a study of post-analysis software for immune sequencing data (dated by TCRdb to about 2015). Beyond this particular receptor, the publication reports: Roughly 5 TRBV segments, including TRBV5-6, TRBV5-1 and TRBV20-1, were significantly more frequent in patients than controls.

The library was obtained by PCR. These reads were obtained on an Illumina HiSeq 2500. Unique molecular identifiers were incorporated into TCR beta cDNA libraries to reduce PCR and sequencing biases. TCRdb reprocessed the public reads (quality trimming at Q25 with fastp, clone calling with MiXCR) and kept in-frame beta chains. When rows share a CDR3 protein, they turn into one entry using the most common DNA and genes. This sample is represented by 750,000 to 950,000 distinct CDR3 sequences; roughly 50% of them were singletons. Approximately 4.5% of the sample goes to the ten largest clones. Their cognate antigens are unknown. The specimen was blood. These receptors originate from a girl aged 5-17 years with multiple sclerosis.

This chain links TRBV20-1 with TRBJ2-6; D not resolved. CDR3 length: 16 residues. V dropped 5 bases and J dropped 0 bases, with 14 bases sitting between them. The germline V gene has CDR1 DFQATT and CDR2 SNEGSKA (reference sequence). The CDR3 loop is CSAPPSGRSGANVLTF. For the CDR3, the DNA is TGCAGTGCTCCTCCATCCGGGCGCTCTGGGGCCAACGTCCTGACTTTC.

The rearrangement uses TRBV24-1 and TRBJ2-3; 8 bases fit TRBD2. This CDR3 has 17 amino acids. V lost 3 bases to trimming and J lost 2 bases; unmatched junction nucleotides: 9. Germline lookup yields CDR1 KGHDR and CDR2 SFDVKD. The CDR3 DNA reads TGTGCCACCAGTGATCTAGGGGTAGCGGGAAACACAGATACGCAGTATTTT. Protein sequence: CATSDLGVAGNTDTQYF.

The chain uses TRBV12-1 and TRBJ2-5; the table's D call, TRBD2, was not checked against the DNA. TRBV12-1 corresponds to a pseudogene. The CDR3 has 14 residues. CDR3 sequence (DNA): TGTGCCAGCAGCTTTGCCCGGAGGGTGGGTGGGCAGTACTTC. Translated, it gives CASSFARRVGGQYF.

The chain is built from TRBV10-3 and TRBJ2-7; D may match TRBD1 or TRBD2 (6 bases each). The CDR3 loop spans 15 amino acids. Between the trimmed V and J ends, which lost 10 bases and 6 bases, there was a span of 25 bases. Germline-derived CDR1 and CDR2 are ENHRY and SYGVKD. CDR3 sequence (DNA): TGTGCCACAGGGGAGGTGTCGGGGCCAGGAGGCGAGCAGTACTTC. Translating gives CATGEVSGPGGEQYF.

CDR3 protein: CRAYSSYNEQFF. CDR3 nucleotide sequence: TGCCGGGCGTATAGCTCCTACAATGAGCAGTTCTTC. This sequence joins TRBV29-1 and TRBJ2-1; D is unresolved. Germline assignment: CDR1 SQVTM and CDR2 ANQGSEA. This CDR3 spans 12 amino acids.

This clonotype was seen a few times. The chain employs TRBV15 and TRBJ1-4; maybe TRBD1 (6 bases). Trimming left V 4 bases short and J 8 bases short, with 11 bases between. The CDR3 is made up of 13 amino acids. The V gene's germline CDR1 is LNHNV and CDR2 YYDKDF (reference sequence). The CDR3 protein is CATSTGTREKLFF. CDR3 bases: TGTGCCACCAGCACTGGGACAAGAGAAAAACTGTTTTTT. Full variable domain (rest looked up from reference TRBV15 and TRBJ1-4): DAMVIQNPRYQVTQFGKPVTLSCSQTLNHNVMYWYQQKSSQAPKLLFHYYDKDFNNEADTPDNFQSRRPNTSFCFLDIRSPGLGDTAMYLCATSTGTREKLFFGSGTQLSVL.

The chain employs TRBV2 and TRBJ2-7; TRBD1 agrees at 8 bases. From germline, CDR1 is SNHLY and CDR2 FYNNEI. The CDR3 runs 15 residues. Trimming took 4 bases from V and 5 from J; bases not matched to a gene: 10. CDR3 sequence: CASSAWSGGIHEQYF. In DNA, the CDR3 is TGTGCCAGCAGTGCTTGGTCAGGGGGCATCCACGAGCAGTACTTC.

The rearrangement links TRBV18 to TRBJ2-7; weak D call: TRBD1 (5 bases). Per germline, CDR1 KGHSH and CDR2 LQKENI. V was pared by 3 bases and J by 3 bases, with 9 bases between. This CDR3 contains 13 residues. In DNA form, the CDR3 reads TGTGCCAGCTCACCGCAGACAGTCTACGAGCAGTACTTC. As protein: CASSPQTVYEQYF.

The chain's CDR3 is CSVGAHRGGYTDTQYF. The CDR3 DNA follows: TGCAGCGTTGGGGCCCATCGAGGGGGCTACACAGATACGCAGTATTTT. The chain uses TRBV29-1 and TRBJ2-3, with 7 bases fitting TRBD1. Germline CDR1 SQVTM, CDR2 ANQGSEA. The CDR3 covers 16 residues. V lost 4 bases to trimming and J lost 2 bases; unmatched junction nucleotides: 12.

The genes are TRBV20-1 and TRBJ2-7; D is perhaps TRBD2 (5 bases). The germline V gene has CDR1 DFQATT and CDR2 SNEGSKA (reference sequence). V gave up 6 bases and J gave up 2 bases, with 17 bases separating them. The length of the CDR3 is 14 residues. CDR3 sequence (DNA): TGCAGTGCCCTCAGCCGGCGGGTTGCCTACGAGCAGTACTTC. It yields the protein CSALSRRVAYEQYF.

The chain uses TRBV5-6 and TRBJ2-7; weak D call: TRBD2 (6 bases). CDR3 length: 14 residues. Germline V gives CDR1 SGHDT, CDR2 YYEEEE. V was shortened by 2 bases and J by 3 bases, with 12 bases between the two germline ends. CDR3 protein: CASSFFQGGYEQYF. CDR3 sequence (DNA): TGTGCCAGCAGCTTTTTTCAGGGAGGCTACGAGCAGTACTTC.

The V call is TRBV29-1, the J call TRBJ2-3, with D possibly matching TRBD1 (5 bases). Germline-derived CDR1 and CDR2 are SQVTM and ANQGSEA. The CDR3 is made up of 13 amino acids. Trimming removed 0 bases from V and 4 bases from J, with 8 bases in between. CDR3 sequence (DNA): TGCAGCGTTGAAGAATGGACATCAGATACGCAGTATTTT. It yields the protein CSVEEWTSDTQYF.

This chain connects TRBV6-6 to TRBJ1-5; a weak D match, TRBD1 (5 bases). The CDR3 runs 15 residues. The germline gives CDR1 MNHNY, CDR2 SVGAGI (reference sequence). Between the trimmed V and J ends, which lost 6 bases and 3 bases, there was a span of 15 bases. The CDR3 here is CASRPGGSTNQPQHF. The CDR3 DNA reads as TGTGCCAGCAGGCCTGGGGGTAGCACCAATCAGCCCCAGCATTTT.

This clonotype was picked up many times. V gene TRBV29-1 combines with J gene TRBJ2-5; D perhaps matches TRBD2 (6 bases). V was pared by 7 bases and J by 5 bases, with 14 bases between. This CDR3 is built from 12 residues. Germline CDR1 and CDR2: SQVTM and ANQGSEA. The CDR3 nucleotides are TGCAGCGGCGCTAGGGACTGGGAGACCCAGTACTTC. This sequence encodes CSGARDWETQYF. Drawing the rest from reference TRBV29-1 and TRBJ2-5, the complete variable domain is SAVISQKPSRDICQRGTSLTIQCQVDSQVTMMFWYRQQPGQSLTLIATANQGSEATYESGFVIDKFPISRPNLTFSTLTVSNMSPEDSSIYLCSGARDWETQYFGPGTRLLVL.

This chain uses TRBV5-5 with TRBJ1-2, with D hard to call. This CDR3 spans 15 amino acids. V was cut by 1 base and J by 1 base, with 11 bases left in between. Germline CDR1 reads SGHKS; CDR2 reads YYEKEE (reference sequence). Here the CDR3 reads CASSLRTDDNYGYTF. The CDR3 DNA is TGTGCCAGCAGCTTGCGGACCGACGATAACTATGGCTACACCTTC.

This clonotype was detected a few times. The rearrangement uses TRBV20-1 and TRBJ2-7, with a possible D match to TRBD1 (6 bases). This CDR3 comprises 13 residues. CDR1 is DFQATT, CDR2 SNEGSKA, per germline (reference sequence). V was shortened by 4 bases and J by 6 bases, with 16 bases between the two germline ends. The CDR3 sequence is CSAIYAGTTEQYF. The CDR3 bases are TGCAGTGCTATATACGCCGGGACAACCGAGCAGTACTTC.

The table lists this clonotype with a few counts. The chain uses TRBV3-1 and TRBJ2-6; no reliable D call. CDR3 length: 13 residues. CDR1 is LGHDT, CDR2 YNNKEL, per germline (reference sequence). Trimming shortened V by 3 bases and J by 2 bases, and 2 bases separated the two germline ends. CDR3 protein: CASSQPGANVLTF. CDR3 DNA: TGTGCCAGCAGCCAGCCTGGGGCCAACGTCCTGACTTTC. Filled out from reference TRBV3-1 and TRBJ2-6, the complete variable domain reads DTAVSQTPKYLVTQMGNDKSIKCEQNLGHDTMYWYKQDSKKFLKIMFSYNNKELIINETVPNRFSPKSPDKAHLNLHINSLELGDSAVYFCASSQPGANVLTFGAGSRLTVL.

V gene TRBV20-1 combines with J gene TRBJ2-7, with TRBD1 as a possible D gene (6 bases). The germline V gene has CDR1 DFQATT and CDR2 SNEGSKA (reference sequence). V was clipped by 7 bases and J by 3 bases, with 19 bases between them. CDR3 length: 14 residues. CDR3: CSVTTPWTVYEQYF. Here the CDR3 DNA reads TGCAGTGTCACAACCCCCTGGACAGTCTACGAGCAGTACTTC.

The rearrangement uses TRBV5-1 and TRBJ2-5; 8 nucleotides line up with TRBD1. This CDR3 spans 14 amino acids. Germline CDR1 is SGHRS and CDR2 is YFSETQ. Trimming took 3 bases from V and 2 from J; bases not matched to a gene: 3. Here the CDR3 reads CASSWDRQQETQYF. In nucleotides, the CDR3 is TGCGCCAGCAGCTGGGACAGGCAACAAGAGACCCAGTACTTC.

The CDR3: CASSPHPLSGGAGNEQFF. CDR3 DNA: TGTGCCAGCAGCCCCCACCCCCTTTCAGGGGGCGCCGGCAATGAGCAGTTCTTC. This chain uses TRBV7-9 with TRBJ2-1; 8 nucleotides match TRBD1. Germline V lookup: CDR1 SEHNR, CDR2 FQNEAQ (reference sequence). Trimming took 5 bases from V and 6 from J; bases not matched to a gene: 18. The CDR3 consists of 18 residues.

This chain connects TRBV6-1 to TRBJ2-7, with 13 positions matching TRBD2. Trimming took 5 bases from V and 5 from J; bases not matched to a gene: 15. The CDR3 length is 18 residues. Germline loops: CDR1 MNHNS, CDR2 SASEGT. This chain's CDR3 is CASSRPTGLAGRRNEQYF. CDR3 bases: TGTGCCAGCAGTCGCCCAACGGGACTAGCGGGGAGGAGGAACGAGCAGTACTTC.

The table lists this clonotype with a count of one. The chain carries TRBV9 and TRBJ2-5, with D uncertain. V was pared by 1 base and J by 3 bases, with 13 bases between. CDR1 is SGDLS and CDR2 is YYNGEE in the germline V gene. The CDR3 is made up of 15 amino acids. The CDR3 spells CASSVNPTSEETQYF. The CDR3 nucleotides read TGTGCCAGCAGCGTAAATCCCACTTCCGAAGAGACCCAGTACTTC.

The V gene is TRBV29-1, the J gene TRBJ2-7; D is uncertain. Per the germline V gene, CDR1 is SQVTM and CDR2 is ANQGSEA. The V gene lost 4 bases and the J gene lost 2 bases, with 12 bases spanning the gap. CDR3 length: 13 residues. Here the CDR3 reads CSVAQRVAYEQYF. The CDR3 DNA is TGCAGCGTTGCCCAGCGCGTAGCCTACGAGCAGTACTTC.

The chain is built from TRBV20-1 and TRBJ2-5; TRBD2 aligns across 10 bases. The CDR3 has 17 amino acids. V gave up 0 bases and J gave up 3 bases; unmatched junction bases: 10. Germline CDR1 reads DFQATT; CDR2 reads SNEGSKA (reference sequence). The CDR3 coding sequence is TGCAGTGCTAGAGATCGGGCTAGCGGGAGCCTCAAAGAGACCCAGTACTTC. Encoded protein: CSARDRASGSLKETQYF.

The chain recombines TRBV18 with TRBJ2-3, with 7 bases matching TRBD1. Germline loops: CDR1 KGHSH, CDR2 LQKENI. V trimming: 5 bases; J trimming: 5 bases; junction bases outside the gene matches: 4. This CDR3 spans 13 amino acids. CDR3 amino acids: CASSATGIDTQYF. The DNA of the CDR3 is TGTGCCAGCTCAGCGACAGGGATAGATACGCAGTATTTT.

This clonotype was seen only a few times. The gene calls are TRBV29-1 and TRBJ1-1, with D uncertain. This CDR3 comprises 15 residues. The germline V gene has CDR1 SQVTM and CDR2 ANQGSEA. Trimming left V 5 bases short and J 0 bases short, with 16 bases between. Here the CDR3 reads CSVKPQPGLNTEAFF. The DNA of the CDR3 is TGCAGCGTTAAACCGCAACCGGGGTTGAACACTGAAGCTTTCTTT. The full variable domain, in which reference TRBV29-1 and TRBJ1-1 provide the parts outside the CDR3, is SAVISQKPSRDICQRGTSLTIQCQVDSQVTMMFWYRQQPGQSLTLIATANQGSEATYESGFVIDKFPISRPNLTFSTLTVSNMSPEDSSIYLCSVKPQPGLNTEAFFGQGTRLTVV.

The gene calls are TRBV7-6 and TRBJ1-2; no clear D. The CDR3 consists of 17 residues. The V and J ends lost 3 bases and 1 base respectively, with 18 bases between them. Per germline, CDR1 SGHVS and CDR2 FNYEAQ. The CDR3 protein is CASSLDDPPEDNYGYTF. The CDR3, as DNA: TGTGCCAGCAGCTTGGACGATCCGCCAGAAGATAACTATGGCTACACCTTC.

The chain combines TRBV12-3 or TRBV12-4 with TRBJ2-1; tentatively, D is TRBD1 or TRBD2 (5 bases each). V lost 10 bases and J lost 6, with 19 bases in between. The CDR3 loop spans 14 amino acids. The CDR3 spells CATGGIGVPNEQFF. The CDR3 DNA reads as TGTGCCACTGGGGGAATAGGTGTACCCAATGAGCAGTTCTTC.

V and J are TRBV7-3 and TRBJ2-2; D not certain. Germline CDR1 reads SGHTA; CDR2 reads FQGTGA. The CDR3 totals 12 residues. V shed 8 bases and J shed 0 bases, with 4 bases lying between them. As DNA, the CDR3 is TGTGCCAGCGGAGCGAACACCGGGGAGCTGTTTTTT. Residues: CASGANTGELFF.

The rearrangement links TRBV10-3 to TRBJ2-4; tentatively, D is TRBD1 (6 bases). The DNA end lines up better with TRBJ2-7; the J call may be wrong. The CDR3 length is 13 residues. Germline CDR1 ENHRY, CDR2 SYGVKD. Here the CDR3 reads CAISEDRSYEQYF. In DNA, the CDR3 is TGTGCCATCAGTGAGGACAGGTCTTACGAGCAGTACTTC.

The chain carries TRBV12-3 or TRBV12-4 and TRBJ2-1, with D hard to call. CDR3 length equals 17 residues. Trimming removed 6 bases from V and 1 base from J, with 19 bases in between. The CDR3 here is CASSSDPPRKSYNEQFF. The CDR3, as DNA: TGTGCCAGCAGCTCCGACCCCCCCCGCAAGTCCTACAATGAGCAGTTCTTC.

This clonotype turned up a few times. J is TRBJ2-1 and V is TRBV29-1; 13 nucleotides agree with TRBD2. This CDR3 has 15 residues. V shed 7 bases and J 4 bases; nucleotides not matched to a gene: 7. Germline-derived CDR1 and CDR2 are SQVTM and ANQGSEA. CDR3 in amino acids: CSGTGTSGVYNEQFF. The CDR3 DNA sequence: TGCAGCGGAACCGGGACTAGCGGGGTATACAATGAGCAGTTCTTC.